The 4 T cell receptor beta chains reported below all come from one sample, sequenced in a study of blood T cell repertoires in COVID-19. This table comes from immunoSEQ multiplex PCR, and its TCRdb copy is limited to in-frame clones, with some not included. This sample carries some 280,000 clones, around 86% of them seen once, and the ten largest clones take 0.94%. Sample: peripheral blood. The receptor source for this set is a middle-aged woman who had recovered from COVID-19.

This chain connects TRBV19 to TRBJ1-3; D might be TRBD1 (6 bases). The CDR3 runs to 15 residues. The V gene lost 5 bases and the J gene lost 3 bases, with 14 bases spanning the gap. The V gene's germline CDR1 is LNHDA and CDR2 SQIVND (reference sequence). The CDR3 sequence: CASSGNRDLGNTIYF. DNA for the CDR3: TGTGCCAGTAGTGGGAACAGGGATCTTGGAAACACCATATATTTT. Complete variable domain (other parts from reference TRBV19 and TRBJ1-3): DGGITQSPKYLFRKEGQNVTLSCEQNLNHDAMYWYRQDPGQGLRLIYYSQIVNDFQKGDIAEGYSVSREKKESFPLTVTSAQKNPTAFYLCASSGNRDLGNTIYFGEGSWLTVV.

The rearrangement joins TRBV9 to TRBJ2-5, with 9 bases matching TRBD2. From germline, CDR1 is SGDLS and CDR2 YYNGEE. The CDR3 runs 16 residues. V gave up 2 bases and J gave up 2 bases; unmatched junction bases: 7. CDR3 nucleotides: TGTGCCAGCAGCGTGGGGGAGACTAGCGGACAAGAGACCCAGTACTTC. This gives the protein CASSVGETSGQETQYF.

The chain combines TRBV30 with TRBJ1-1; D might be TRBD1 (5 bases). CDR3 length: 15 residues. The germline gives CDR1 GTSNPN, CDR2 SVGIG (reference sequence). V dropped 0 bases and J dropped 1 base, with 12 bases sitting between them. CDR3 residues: CAWSVGAQSNTEAFF. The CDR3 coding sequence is TGTGCCTGGAGTGTAGGGGCACAGTCGAACACTGAAGCTTTCTTT.

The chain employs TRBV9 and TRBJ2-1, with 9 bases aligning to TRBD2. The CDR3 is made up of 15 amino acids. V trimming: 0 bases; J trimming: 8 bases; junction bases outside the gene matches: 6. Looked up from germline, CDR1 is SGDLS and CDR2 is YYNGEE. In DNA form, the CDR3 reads TGTGCCAGCAGCGTAGATCTAGCGGGACGGCATGAGCAGTTCTTC. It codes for CASSVDLAGRHEQFF.